Sequencing of this TCR beta chain was carried out in a study of T cells expressing NK-cell markers. On the study more broadly: Eight donors were sequenced, of whom seven were HCMV-seropositive, while the remaining one was HCMV-seronegative.

The CDR3 extends over 15 amino acids. Germline loops: CDR1 SGHTA, CDR2 FQGNSA. As for this clonotype: No antigen is known for it.

Study-wide findings and caveats: The study found dominant NKG2C+ clonotypes at roughly 1.0-7.5% of CD8+ T cells in roughly six donors.

TCRdb reprocessed the 5' RACE reads and reports one entry per CDR3 protein, with no DNA. This sample's clone table lists around 470,000 distinct CDR3 sequences. The sequencing input was blood T cells: a sorted CD56 or NKG2C T cell subset, CD4+ or CD8+ T cells, or bulk PBMC T cells (not recorded which). The genes are TRBV7-2 and TRBJ2-4. The clonotype comes from a woman between 45 and 65 years old in good health. CDR3 sequence: CASSLGGFNKNIQYF. Full variable domain (outside the CDR3, taken from reference TRBV7-2 and TRBJ2-4): GAGVSQSPSNKVTEKGKDVELRCDPISGHTALYWYRQSLGQGLEFLIYFQGNSAPDKSGLPSDRFSAERTGGSVSTLTIQRTQQEDSAVYLCASSLGGFNKNIQYFGAGTRLSVL.